This passage covers 24 T cell receptor beta chains from one sample sequenced in a study of cytomegalovirus exposure and HLA in healthy donors. The table came from immunoSEQ multiplex PCR; TCRdb's copy has only in-frame clones and leaves some out. The data show tens of thousands of clones, approximately 95% seen once. Sequenced material: PBMCs. These receptors were taken from a woman under 30 in good health and CMV-seronegative.

The rearrangement uses TRBV14 and TRBJ1-1; D ambiguous. Germline V gives CDR1 SGHDN, CDR2 FVKESK. V lost 1 base, J lost 7 bases, and 10 bases lay in between. The CDR3 has 13 amino acids. This CDR3 is CASSQGARSEAFF. The CDR3 bases are TGTGCCAGCAGCCAAGGAGCCCGGAGTGAAGCTTTCTTT.

The chain recombines TRBV4-3 with TRBJ2-7; weak D call: TRBD1 (6 bases). The CDR3 is 15 amino acids. CDR1 LGHNA and CDR2 YSLEER come from the germline V gene. V dropped 0 bases and J dropped 2 bases, with 11 bases sitting between them. Here the CDR3 DNA reads TGCGCCAGCAGCCAAGAGAGGGCAGGGGCCTACGAGCAGTACTTC. It codes for CASSQERAGAYEQYF.

The chain couples TRBV5-1 to TRBJ1-3; TRBD1 might be the D (5 bases). CDR1 is SGHRS, CDR2 YFSETQ, per germline. Trimming took off 1 base at V and 2 bases at J, with 16 bases between the two ends. The CDR3 has 17 residues. CDR3 nucleotide sequence: TGCGCCAGCAGCTTGTCGGCGGGCCGGGGGGCTGGAAACACCATATATTTT. As protein: CASSLSAGRGAGNTIYF.

The chain recombines TRBV7-2 with TRBJ2-1, with TRBD2 matching over 15 bases. V was clipped by 10 bases and J by 9 bases; unmatched bases: 4. The CDR3 totals 13 residues. Per germline, CDR1 SGHTA and CDR2 FQGNSA. For the CDR3, the DNA is TGTGCCACCGGGGGACTAGCGGGAGGTGAGCAGTTCTTC. This encodes CATGGLAGGEQFF.

The rearrangement joins TRBV5-1 to TRBJ2-5, with D uncertain. The end of the DNA aligns better with TRBJ2-7, so the J call may be wrong. CDR1 and CDR2 from the germline V gene are SGHRS and YFSETQ. This CDR3 is built from 14 residues. CDR3 amino acids: CASSLDVLSYEQYF. CDR3 bases: TGCGCCAGCAGCTTGGATGTCCTATCCTACGAGCAGTACTTC.

The J gene is TRBJ1-2, the V gene TRBV7-9; tentative D call: TRBD1 (6 bases). Germline loops: CDR1 SEHNR, CDR2 FQNEAQ (reference sequence). CDR3 length equals 13 residues. V shed 2 bases and J shed 8 bases, with 12 bases lying between them. The CDR3 region has the DNA TGTGCCAGCAGCTTATCGGACAGTAGGGGCTACACCTTC. This codes for CASSLSDSRGYTF.

This chain joins TRBV6-5 and TRBJ1-1; no firm D call. Between the trimmed V and J ends, which lost 6 bases and 0 bases, there was a span of 14 bases. Germline CDR1 and CDR2: MNHEY and SVGAGI. The CDR3 extends over 15 amino acids. The CDR3 region has the DNA TGTGCCAGCAGCCTGCATGGCACCATGAACACTGAAGCTTTCTTT. Translation: CASSLHGTMNTEAFF.

V usage is TRBV28 and J usage is TRBJ2-7; 16 bases line up with TRBD2. Germline CDR1 reads MDHEN; CDR2 reads SYDVKM. The CDR3 is 21 amino acids. Trimming at V came to 4 bases and at J to 5 bases, leaving 20 bases not matched to a gene. Here the CDR3 DNA reads TGTGCCAGCAGTTCCAGGACAATTGGGACTAGCGGGAGGGGTCTCGGAAACGAGCAGTACTTC. The encoded protein is CASSSRTIGTSGRGLGNEQYF.

This clone was seen once. The chain is built from TRBV7-7 and TRBJ2-3, with TRBD2 identical over 9 bases. Germline trimming cut 5 bases from V and 1 base from J; bases unmatched to any gene: 10. The length of the CDR3 is 17 residues. Germline CDR1 is SSHAT and CDR2 is FNYEAQ (reference sequence). The CDR3 DNA is TGTGCCAGCAGCCGGGGATGGGTAGCGGGGGGCACAGATACGCAGTATTTT. It codes for CASSRGWVAGGTDTQYF.

The gene calls are TRBV19 and TRBJ1-1, with 7 bases that match TRBD1. CDR3 length: 11 amino acids. The germline CDR1 and CDR2 sequences are LNHDA and SQIVND (reference sequence). Trimming at V came to 10 bases and at J to 6 bases, leaving 5 bases not matched to a gene. The CDR3 here is CATSQGAEAFF. The CDR3 bases are TGTGCCACCAGCCAGGGGGCTGAAGCTTTCTTT. Using reference TRBV19 and TRBJ1-1 for the parts outside the CDR3, the full variable domain is DGGITQSPKYLFRKEGQNVTLSCEQNLNHDAMYWYRQDPGQGLRLIYYSQIVNDFQKGDIAEGYSVSREKKESFPLTVTSAQKNPTAFYLCATSQGAEAFFGQGTRLTVV.

The chain combines TRBV5-6 with TRBJ2-3; 8 nucleotides line up with TRBD2. V shed 0 bases, J shed 8 bases, and the junction held 2 bases outside the gene matches. From germline, CDR1 is SGHDT and CDR2 YYEEEE. There are 13 residues in the CDR3. The CDR3 protein is CASSLAGRATQYF. Here the CDR3 DNA reads TGTGCCAGCAGCTTGGCCGGGAGGGCTACGCAGTATTTT.

This clone has only one observation. In nucleotides, the CDR3 is TGTGCCAGCAGTTCACAAACTAGCTCGGGCACAGATACGCAGTATTTT. It translates to CASSSQTSSGTDTQYF. The chain links TRBV28 to TRBJ2-3; D is perhaps TRBD2 (6 bases). V was clipped by 4 bases and J by 1 base, with 15 bases between them. There are 16 residues in the CDR3. CDR1 and CDR2 from the germline V gene are MDHEN and SYDVKM.

V gene TRBV11-2 combines with J gene TRBJ1-1, with a tentative D call TRBD1 (5 bases). The CDR3 consists of 13 residues. The germline V gene has CDR1 SGHAT and CDR2 FQNNGV. Trimming took 6 bases from V and 6 from J, leaving 14 bases between them. The CDR3 is CASSPLRQPEAFF. CDR3 DNA sequence: TGTGCCAGCAGTCCCCTTCGACAGCCTGAAGCTTTCTTT.

This chain's CDR3 is CASSYYSGGLYGYTF. The CDR3 DNA reads TGTGCCAGCAGTTACTATTCGGGGGGCCTCTATGGCTACACCTTC. This chain links TRBV6-5 with TRBJ1-2; weak D call: TRBD1 (6 bases). The length of the CDR3 is 15 residues. Between the trimmed V and J ends, which lost 1 base and 4 bases, there was a span of 13 bases. From germline, CDR1 is MNHEY and CDR2 SVGAGI.

The V and J genes are TRBV7-2 and TRBJ2-3, with 7 positions matching TRBD1. Trimming removed 4 bases from V and 5 bases from J; junction bases left unmatched: 9. CDR1 and CDR2 from the germline V gene are SGHTA and FQGNSA. The CDR3 spans 15 residues. CDR3 DNA sequence: TGTGCCAGCAGCTACTTTGACAGGGTCGGAGATACGCAGTATTTT. This gives the protein CASSYFDRVGDTQYF.

The J gene is TRBJ2-5, the V gene TRBV5-6; D call uncertain. The germline gives CDR1 SGHDT, CDR2 YYEEEE. The CDR3 consists of 13 residues. V was pared by 4 bases and J by 4 bases, with 11 bases between. CDR3 protein: CASSVAETETQYF. DNA for the CDR3: TGTGCCAGCAGCGTCGCGGAGACAGAGACCCAGTACTTC.

The chain joins TRBV5-4 to TRBJ2-2; 8 bases agree with TRBD1. The ends lost 4 bases at V and 6 bases at J; junction bases unmatched: 11. The CDR3 runs 16 residues. Germline V gene data show CDR1 as SGHNT and CDR2 as YYREEE (reference sequence). The CDR3 bases are TGTGCCAGCAGCCCCAGGACAGGGCCGTTTCCCGGGGAGCTGTTTTTT. It codes for CASSPRTGPFPGELFF.

The V and J genes are TRBV2 and TRBJ1-2, with 10 bases lining up with TRBD1. Germline CDR1 reads SNHLY; CDR2 reads FYNNEI. The CDR3 loop spans 15 amino acids. The V and J ends lost 11 bases and 2 bases, in that order; junction bases with no gene match: 11. CDR3 DNA: TGTGCCGGACGGGACAGGGGCCTGCGGAACTATGGCTACACCTTC. Translation gives CAGRDRGLRNYGYTF.

The V gene is TRBV5-1, the J gene TRBJ2-7, with D perhaps TRBD1 (5 bases). Germline V gives CDR1 SGHRS, CDR2 YFSETQ. Trimming took off 6 bases at V and 5 bases at J, with 18 bases between the two ends. The CDR3 has 14 residues. CDR3 nucleotides: TGCGCCAGCAAACTTAGACAGCAGGCGAACGAGCAGTACTTC. Its protein product is CASKLRQQANEQYF.

This CDR3 reads CASSPRTSGGYNEQFF. The CDR3 nucleotides are TGTGCCAGCAGCCCGCGGACTAGCGGGGGGTACAATGAGCAGTTCTTC. The chain combines TRBV5-4 with TRBJ2-1; 14 positions agree with TRBD2. CDR1 SGHNT and CDR2 YYREEE come from the germline V gene (reference sequence). Losses at the gene ends were 4 bases for V and 4 bases for J; bases not matched to a gene: 4. The length of the CDR3 is 16 residues.

The chain employs TRBV4-3 and TRBJ2-3; tentative D call: TRBD1 (6 bases). CDR1 is LGHNA, CDR2 YSLEER, per germline. V was clipped by 0 bases and J by 8 bases, with 15 bases between them. This CDR3 contains 15 residues. Here the CDR3 DNA reads TGCGCCAGCAGCCAAGAGGCCCAGGGGTCCGGTACGCAGTATTTT. Translated: CASSQEAQGSGTQYF.

V usage is TRBV28 and J usage is TRBJ2-2; 8 bases are a match to TRBD1. CDR1 and CDR2 (germline): MDHEN, SYDVKM. With V trimmed by 10 bases and J by 6 bases, 7 bases remained unmatched. The CDR3 loop spans 13 amino acids. The CDR3 here is CATPGTGAGELFF. CDR3 DNA sequence: TGTGCCACCCCCGGGACAGGAGCCGGGGAGCTGTTTTTT.

The V and J genes are TRBV21-1 and TRBJ2-1; the table's D call, TRBD2, was not checked against the DNA. TRBV21-1 is noted as a pseudogene. This CDR3 contains 19 residues. CDR3 sequence reads: CASSPELMTPRTSGNEQFF. The CDR3 DNA reads TGTGCCAGCAGCCCCGAGCTCATGACCCCCAGGACTAGCGGCAATGAGCAGTTCTTC.

This clone was detected only once. The V call is TRBV19, the J call TRBJ1-2; 7 bases line up with TRBD1. The germline CDR1 and CDR2 sequences are LNHDA and SQIVND (reference sequence). V was pared by 5 bases and J by 5 bases, with 14 bases of the junction left unmatched. There are 16 residues in the CDR3. The CDR3 loop reads CASSSHPGQPEYGYTF. The CDR3, as DNA: TGTGCCAGTAGTTCGCACCCGGGACAGCCGGAGTATGGCTACACCTTC.